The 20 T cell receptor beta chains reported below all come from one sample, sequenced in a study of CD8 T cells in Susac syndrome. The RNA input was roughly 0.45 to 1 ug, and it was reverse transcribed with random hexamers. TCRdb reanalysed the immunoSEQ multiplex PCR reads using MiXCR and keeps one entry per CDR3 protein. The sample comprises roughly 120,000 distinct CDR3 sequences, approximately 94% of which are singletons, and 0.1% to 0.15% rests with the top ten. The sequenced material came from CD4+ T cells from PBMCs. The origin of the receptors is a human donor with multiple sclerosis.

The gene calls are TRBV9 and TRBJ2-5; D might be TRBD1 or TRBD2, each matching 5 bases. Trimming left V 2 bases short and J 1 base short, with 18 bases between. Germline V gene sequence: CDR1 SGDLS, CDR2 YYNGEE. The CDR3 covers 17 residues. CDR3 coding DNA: TGTGCCAGCAGCGTGGGACCCGGGACCCCGGGCCAAGAGACCCAGTACTTC. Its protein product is CASSVGPGTPGQETQYF.

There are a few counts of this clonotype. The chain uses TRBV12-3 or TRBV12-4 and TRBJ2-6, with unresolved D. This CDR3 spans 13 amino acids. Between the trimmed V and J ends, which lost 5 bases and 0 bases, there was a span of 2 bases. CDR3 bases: TGTGCCAGCAGTGTCTCTGGGGCCAACGTCCTGACTTTC. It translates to CASSVSGANVLTF.

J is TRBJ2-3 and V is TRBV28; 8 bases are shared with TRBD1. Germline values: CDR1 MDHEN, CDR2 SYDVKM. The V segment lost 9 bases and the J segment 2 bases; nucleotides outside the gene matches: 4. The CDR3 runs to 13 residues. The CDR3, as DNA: TGTGCCAGTAGGGACAGGATCACAGATACGCAGTATTTT. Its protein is CASRDRITDTQYF.

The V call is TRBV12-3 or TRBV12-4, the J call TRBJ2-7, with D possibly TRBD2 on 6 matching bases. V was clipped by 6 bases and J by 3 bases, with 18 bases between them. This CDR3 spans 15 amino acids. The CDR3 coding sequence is TGTGCCAGCAGCTTATCTTACGGGGGTCGCTACGAGCAGTACTTC. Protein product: CASSLSYGGRYEQYF.

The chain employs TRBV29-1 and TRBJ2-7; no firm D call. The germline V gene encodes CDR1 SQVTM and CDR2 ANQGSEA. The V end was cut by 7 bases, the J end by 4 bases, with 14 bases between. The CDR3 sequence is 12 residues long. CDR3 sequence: CSAVSLGYEQYF. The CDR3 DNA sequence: TGCAGCGCTGTCTCCCTTGGATACGAGCAGTACTTC.

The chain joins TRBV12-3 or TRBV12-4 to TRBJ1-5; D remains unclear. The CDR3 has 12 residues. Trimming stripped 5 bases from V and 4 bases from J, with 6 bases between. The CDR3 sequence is CASSPRNQPQHF. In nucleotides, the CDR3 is TGTGCCAGCAGTCCACGTAATCAGCCCCAGCATTTT.

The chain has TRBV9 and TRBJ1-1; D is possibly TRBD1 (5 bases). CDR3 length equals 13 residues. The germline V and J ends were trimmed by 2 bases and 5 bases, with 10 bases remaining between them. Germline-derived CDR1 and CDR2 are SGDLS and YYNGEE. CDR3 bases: TGTGCCAGCAGCGTGGGGGGGAGGACTGAAGCTTTCTTT. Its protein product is CASSVGGRTEAFF.

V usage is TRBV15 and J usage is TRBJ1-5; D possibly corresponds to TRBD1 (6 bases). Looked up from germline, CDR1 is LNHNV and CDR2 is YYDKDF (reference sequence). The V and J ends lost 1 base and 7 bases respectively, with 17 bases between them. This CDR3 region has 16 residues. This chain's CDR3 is CATSRVPHLQGQPQHF. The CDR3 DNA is TGTGCCACCAGCAGAGTTCCTCACTTACAGGGCCAGCCCCAGCATTTT.

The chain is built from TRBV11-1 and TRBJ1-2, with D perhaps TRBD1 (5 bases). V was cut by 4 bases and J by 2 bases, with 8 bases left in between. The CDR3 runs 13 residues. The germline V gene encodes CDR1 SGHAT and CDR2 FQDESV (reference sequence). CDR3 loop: CASSSGHNYGYTF. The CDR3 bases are TGTGCCAGCAGCTCTGGACACAACTATGGCTACACCTTC.

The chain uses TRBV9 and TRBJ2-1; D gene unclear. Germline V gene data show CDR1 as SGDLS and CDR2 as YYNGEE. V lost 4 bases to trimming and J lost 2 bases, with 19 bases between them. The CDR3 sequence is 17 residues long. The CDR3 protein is CASSRQPFGQPYNEQFF. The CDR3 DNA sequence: TGTGCCAGCAGCCGCCAGCCTTTTGGCCAACCCTACAATGAGCAGTTCTTC. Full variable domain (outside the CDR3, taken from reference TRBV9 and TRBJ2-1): DSGVTQTPKHLITATGQRVTLRCSPRSGDLSVYWYQQSLDQGLQFLIQYYNGEERAKGNILERFSAQQFPDLHSELNLSSLELGDSALYFCASSRQPFGQPYNEQFFGPGTRLTVL.

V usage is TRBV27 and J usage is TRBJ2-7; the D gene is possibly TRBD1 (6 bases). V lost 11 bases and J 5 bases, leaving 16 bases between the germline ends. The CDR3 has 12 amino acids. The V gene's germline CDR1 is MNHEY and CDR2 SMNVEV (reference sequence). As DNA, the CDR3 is TGTGCCCTTTACAGGGAATTAAACGAGCAGTACTTC. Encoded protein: CALYRELNEQYF.

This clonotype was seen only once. The CDR3 coding sequence is TGTGCCAGCAGCTCCAATGCAGATACGCAGTATTTT. It encodes CASSSNADTQYF. V is TRBV6-5 and J is TRBJ2-3; D is undetermined. Germline V gene data show CDR1 as MNHEY and CDR2 as SVGAGI. CDR3 length: 12 amino acids. V lost 6 bases, J lost 4 bases, and 8 bases lay in between.

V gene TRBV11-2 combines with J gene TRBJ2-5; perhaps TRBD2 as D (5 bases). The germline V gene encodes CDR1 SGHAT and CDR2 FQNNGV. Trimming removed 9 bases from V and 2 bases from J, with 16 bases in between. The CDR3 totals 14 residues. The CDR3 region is CASKRLTSQETQYF. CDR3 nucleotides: TGTGCCAGTAAAAGACTAACCTCTCAAGAGACCCAGTACTTC.

CDR3 nucleotides: TGTGCCAGCGCGCCGGTAGCGGATGGAAACACCATATATTTT. Amino acid sequence: CASAPVADGNTIYF. The V call is TRBV3-1, the J call TRBJ1-3, with D hard to call. The V and J ends lost 8 bases and 3 bases respectively, with 14 bases between them. The CDR3 is made up of 14 amino acids. CDR1 is LGHDT, CDR2 YNNKEL, per germline (reference sequence).

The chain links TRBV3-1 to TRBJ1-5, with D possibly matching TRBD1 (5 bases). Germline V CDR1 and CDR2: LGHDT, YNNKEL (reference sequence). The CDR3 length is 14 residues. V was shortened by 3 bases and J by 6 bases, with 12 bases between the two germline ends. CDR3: CASSHRVSGQPQHF. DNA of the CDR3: TGTGCCAGCAGCCACAGGGTCTCGGGTCAGCCCCAGCATTTT.

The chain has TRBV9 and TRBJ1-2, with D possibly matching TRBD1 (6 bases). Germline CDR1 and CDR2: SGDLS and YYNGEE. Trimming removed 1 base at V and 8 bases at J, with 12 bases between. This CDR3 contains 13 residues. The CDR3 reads CASSVSQGGGYTF. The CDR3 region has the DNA TGTGCCAGCAGCGTATCACAGGGAGGCGGCTACACCTTC.

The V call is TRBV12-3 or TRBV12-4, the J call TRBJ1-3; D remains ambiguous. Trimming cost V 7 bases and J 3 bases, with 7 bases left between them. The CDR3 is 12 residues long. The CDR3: CASISRGNTIYF. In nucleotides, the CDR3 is TGTGCCAGCATCTCCCGTGGAAACACCATATATTTT.

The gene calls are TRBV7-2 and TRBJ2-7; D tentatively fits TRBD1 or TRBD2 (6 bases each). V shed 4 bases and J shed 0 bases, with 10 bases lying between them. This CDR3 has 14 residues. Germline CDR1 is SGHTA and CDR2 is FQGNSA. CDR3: CASSYRGPSYEQYF. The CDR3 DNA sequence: TGTGCCAGCAGCTACCGGGGGCCCTCCTACGAGCAGTACTTC.

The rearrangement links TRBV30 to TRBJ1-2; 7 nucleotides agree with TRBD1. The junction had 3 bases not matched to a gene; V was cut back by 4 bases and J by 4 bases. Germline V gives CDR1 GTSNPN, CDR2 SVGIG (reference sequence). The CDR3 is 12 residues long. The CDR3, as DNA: TGTGCCTGGACTAAGGGGGCCTATGGCTACACCTTC. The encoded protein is CAWTKGAYGYTF.

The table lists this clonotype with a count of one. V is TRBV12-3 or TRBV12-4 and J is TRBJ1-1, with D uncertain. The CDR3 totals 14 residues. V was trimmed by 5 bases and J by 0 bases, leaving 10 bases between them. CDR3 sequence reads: CASSPQSLNTEAFF. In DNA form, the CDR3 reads TGTGCCAGCAGTCCCCAAAGTTTGAACACTGAAGCTTTCTTT.